These 26 T cell receptor beta chains were sequenced from one sample in a study of blood T cell repertoires in COVID-19. Some clones are missing from TCRdb's copy, which holds only in-frame ones; the method was immunoSEQ multiplex PCR. There are about 110,000 clones in the sample; 89% occur only once, and approximately 5% lies in the top ten. Sequenced sample: peripheral blood. The receptor set was obtained from a man aged 35 to 55 with active or convalescent COVID-19.

The chain is built from TRBV5-4 and TRBJ2-1; 8 bases are a match to TRBD1. J gave up 8 bases and V 4 bases, and 11 bases lay outside the gene matches. The CDR3 consists of 15 residues. Germline CDR1 is SGHNT and CDR2 is YYREEE (reference sequence). In nucleotides, the CDR3 is TGTGCCAGCAGCATACCCGGGACAGGAGTCCATGAGCAGTTCTTC. Translated, it gives CASSIPGTGVHEQFF.

This clone came up once. The J gene is TRBJ2-2, the V gene TRBV11-3; D call uncertain. V lost 0 bases, J lost 6 bases, and 8 bases lay in between. Germline lookup yields CDR1 SGHNT and CDR2 YENEEA. There are 14 residues in the CDR3. In DNA form, the CDR3 reads TGTGCCAGCAGCTTAGATTCGGTGGCCGGGGAGCTGTTTTTT. Translating gives CASSLDSVAGELFF.

This chain links TRBV7-2 with TRBJ1-3; D not resolved. V lost 4 bases to trimming and J lost 0 bases, with 16 bases between them. The CDR3 has 17 amino acids. The germline V gene has CDR1 SGHTA and CDR2 FQGNSA. CDR3 sequence reads: CASSSVTPLVSGNTIYF. In DNA, the CDR3 is TGTGCCAGCAGCTCCGTCACCCCACTGGTCTCTGGAAACACCATATATTTT. Based on the CDR3 plus reference TRBV7-2 and TRBJ1-3, the full variable domain is GAGVSQSPSNKVTEKGKDVELRCDPISGHTALYWYRQSLGQGLEFLIYFQGNSAPDKSGLPSDRFSAERTGGSVSTLTIQRTQQEDSAVYLCASSSVTPLVSGNTIYFGEGSWLTVV.

The chain employs TRBV12-3 or TRBV12-4 and TRBJ2-1, with D hard to call. V lost 1 base, J lost 7 bases, and 8 bases lay in between. The CDR3 runs to 13 residues. The DNA for the CDR3 is TGTGCCAGCAGTTTAGGGGTGCGGAATGAGCAGTTCTTC. The encoded protein is CASSLGVRNEQFF.

The chain recombines TRBV7-9 with TRBJ1-4; D may be TRBD1 (5 bases). V lost 4 bases to trimming and J lost 6 bases, with 12 bases between them. The CDR3 is made up of 14 amino acids. Germline-derived CDR1 and CDR2 are SEHNR and FQNEAQ (reference sequence). The CDR3 DNA sequence: TGTGCCAGCAGCTCGAGGGACTTTTATGAAAAACTGTTTTTT. Its protein is CASSSRDFYEKLFF.

The chain employs TRBV18 and TRBJ2-5; TRBD1 agrees at 7 bases. The trim removed 1 base at V and 5 bases at J, leaving 4 bases unmatched. This CDR3 has 14 amino acids. Germline loops: CDR1 KGHSH, CDR2 LQKENI. CDR3 residues: CASSPQGARETQYF. DNA of the CDR3: TGTGCCAGCTCACCACAGGGGGCTCGGGAGACCCAGTACTTC.

This sequence joins TRBV28 and TRBJ1-2; 10 nucleotides line up with TRBD1. Germline V gene sequence: CDR1 MDHEN, CDR2 SYDVKM. Losses at the gene ends were 8 bases for V and 8 bases for J; bases not matched to a gene: 11. The CDR3 loop spans 14 amino acids. Here the CDR3 reads CASGLFGTGAGYTF. The CDR3, as DNA: TGTGCCAGCGGCCTATTTGGGACAGGGGCAGGCTACACCTTC.

CDR3 amino acids: CASSLAGTGAFF. The CDR3 DNA sequence: TGTGCCAGCAGCTTAGCGGGGACAGGGGCTTTCTTT. This chain links TRBV7-2 with TRBJ1-1; 9 bases map to TRBD1. In germline, CDR1 is SGHTA, CDR2 FQGNSA. The CDR3 contains 12 residues. The V and J ends lost 0 bases and 11 bases, in that order; junction bases with no gene match: 1.

The chain uses TRBV5-1 and TRBJ1-1; unclear D gene. Germline-derived CDR1 and CDR2 are SGHRS and YFSETQ. CDR3 size: 15 residues. V dropped 1 base and J dropped 0 bases, with 10 bases sitting between them. This CDR3 is CASSLLTSMNTEAFF. CDR3 bases: TGCGCCAGCAGCTTGCTGACATCCATGAACACTGAAGCTTTCTTT.

This CDR3 reads CASSSGTENNQPQHF. DNA of the CDR3: TGTGCCAGCAGTTCCGGGACAGAGAACAATCAGCCCCAGCATTTT. This chain joins TRBV6-5 and TRBJ1-5, with 7 bases identical to TRBD1. Germline trimming cut 4 bases from V and 3 bases from J; bases unmatched to any gene: 6. CDR1 MNHEY and CDR2 SVGAGI come from the germline V gene. This CDR3 spans 15 amino acids.

V usage is TRBV19 and J usage is TRBJ1-1; possibly TRBD1 for D (5 bases). The germline V gene has CDR1 LNHDA and CDR2 SQIVND (reference sequence). The CDR3 has 15 residues. V lost 0 bases and J lost 4, with 12 bases in between. The CDR3 is CASSIDQGILTEAFF. The CDR3 nucleotides read TGTGCCAGTAGTATAGACCAGGGAATACTCACTGAAGCTTTCTTT.

The chain is built from TRBV5-6 and TRBJ2-2, with 11 bases fitting TRBD2. The V and J ends lost 4 bases and 8 bases, in that order; junction bases with no gene match: 10. CDR3 length: 16 residues. The germline CDR1 and CDR2 sequences are SGHDT and YYEEEE. The CDR3 loop reads CASSLVAGGPLGELFF. CDR3 DNA sequence: TGTGCCAGCAGCCTGGTAGCGGGAGGGCCGTTAGGGGAGCTGTTTTTT.

The chain employs TRBV19 and TRBJ1-2; 10 positions match TRBD1. Germline trimming cut 5 bases from V and 6 bases from J; bases unmatched to any gene: 18. There are 18 residues in the CDR3. CDR1 is LNHDA and CDR2 is SQIVND in the germline V gene (reference sequence). The CDR3 reads CASSPLKGRTGGIDGYTF. CDR3 nucleotide sequence: TGTGCCAGTAGTCCGCTTAAGGGGAGGACAGGGGGAATTGATGGCTACACCTTC.

The chain has TRBV2 and TRBJ1-4; perhaps TRBD1 as D (5 bases). Per germline, CDR1 SNHLY and CDR2 FYNNEI. This CDR3 region has 15 residues. V was pared by 6 bases and J by 7 bases, with 18 bases between. The CDR3 protein is CASRGTRVLGEKLFF. The CDR3 bases are TGTGCCAGCAGAGGAACCAGGGTCTTAGGTGAAAAACTGTTTTTT.

This rearrangement joins TRBV18 to TRBJ2-7; TRBD1 agrees at 8 bases. The CDR3 is 15 residues long. V lost 4 bases to trimming and J lost 5 bases; unmatched junction nucleotides: 10. Germline V gene lookup returns CDR1 KGHSH and CDR2 LQKENI. The CDR3 bases are TGTGCCAGCTCACTTTCTACGGGACAGGCCCACGAGCAGTACTTC. Amino acid sequence: CASSLSTGQAHEQYF. Full variable domain (remainder filled in from reference TRBV18 and TRBJ2-7): NAGVMQNPRHLVRRRGQEARLRCSPMKGHSHVYWYRQLPEEGLKFMVYLQKENIIDESGMPKERFSAEFPKEGPSILRIQQVVRGDSAAYFCASSLSTGQAHEQYFGPGTRLTVT.

This clone has only one observation. The chain joins TRBV2 to TRBJ2-1; 10 bases are a match to TRBD2. The J segment lost 0 bases and the V segment lost 6 bases, leaving 2 bases of the junction unmatched. The CDR3 totals 15 residues. Germline loops: CDR1 SNHLY, CDR2 FYNNEI. In nucleotides, the CDR3 is TGTGCCAGCAGCGGACTAGCGGTCTCCTACAATGAGCAGTTCTTC. Residues: CASSGLAVSYNEQFF.

This clone occurred a few times. The CDR3 sequence: CASSGTKFAIREKAYEQYF. The CDR3 DNA sequence: TGTGCCAGCTCAGGAACAAAATTCGCGATCCGGGAAAAAGCCTACGAGCAGTACTTC. The genes are TRBV18 and TRBJ2-7; D might be TRBD2 (5 bases). Germline-derived CDR1 and CDR2 are KGHSH and LQKENI. With 5 bases removed from V and 2 bases from J, the gap between germline ends came to 28 bases. The CDR3 runs to 19 residues.

The chain uses TRBV5-6 and TRBJ1-1; tentative D call: TRBD1 (5 bases). V was clipped by 6 bases and J by 6 bases, with 21 bases between them. CDR1 and CDR2 from the germline V gene are SGHDT and YYEEEE. The CDR3 sequence is 15 residues long. The CDR3 region has the DNA TGTGCCAGCACCTCCTCAATGGGGGGACGGGCTGAAGCTTTCTTT. This gives the protein CASTSSMGGRAEAFF.

This chain joins TRBV7-2 and TRBJ1-3; D ambiguous. Germline CDR1 reads SGHTA; CDR2 reads FQGNSA. The CDR3 totals 17 residues. With 5 bases removed from V and 0 bases from J, the gap between germline ends came to 17 bases. The CDR3 region is CASSPRRELASGNTIYF. The CDR3 region has the DNA TGTGCCAGCAGCCCCCGTAGGGAGCTTGCCTCTGGAAACACCATATATTTT.

The chain combines TRBV7-2 with TRBJ2-1; no reliable D call. Germline-derived CDR1 and CDR2 are SGHTA and FQGNSA. This CDR3 spans 12 amino acids. Trimming pared 5 bases from V and 2 bases from J, leaving 4 bases between. The CDR3: CASSRTYNEQFF. DNA for the CDR3: TGTGCCAGCAGCCGTACCTACAATGAGCAGTTCTTC. Variable domain in full (rest from reference TRBV7-2 and TRBJ2-1): GAGVSQSPSNKVTEKGKDVELRCDPISGHTALYWYRQSLGQGLEFLIYFQGNSAPDKSGLPSDRFSAERTGGSVSTLTIQRTQQEDSAVYLCASSRTYNEQFFGPGTRLTVL.

This sequence joins TRBV7-9 and TRBJ2-7, with D tentatively TRBD1 (5 bases). The CDR3 covers 15 residues. The germline V gene has CDR1 SEHNR and CDR2 FQNEAQ (reference sequence). The V end was cut by 5 bases, the J end by 5 bases, with 19 bases between. CDR3 coding DNA: TGTGCCAGCAGCCACCAGGGTATCGCTCCCCACGAGCAGTACTTC. This sequence encodes CASSHQGIAPHEQYF.

This clone was seen only once. The chain links TRBV4-3 to TRBJ2-1; TRBD1 agrees at 7 bases. Losses at the gene ends were 4 bases for V and 9 bases for J; bases not matched to a gene: 15. Germline V lookup: CDR1 LGHNA, CDR2 YSLEER. CDR3 length: 16 amino acids. DNA of the CDR3: TGCGCCAGCAGCCGGTACTGGCAGGGGGTACCAAGTGAGCAGTTCTTC. Amino acids: CASSRYWQGVPSEQFF.

This clone was detected only a few times. The sample holds other DNA sequences that translate to the same CDR3. The rearrangement uses TRBV5-4 and TRBJ1-2; TRBD1 matches 9 bases. Germline V CDR1 and CDR2: SGHNT, YYREEE (reference sequence). V shed 4 bases, J shed 8 bases, and the junction held 3 bases outside the gene matches. The CDR3 totals 12 residues. The CDR3 loop reads CASSLGQGGYTF. The CDR3 coding sequence is TGTGCCAGCAGCCTGGGACAGGGAGGCTACACCTTC.

V usage is TRBV28 and J usage is TRBJ1-1; 10 positions agree with TRBD1. This CDR3 region has 16 residues. Per the germline V gene, CDR1 is MDHEN and CDR2 is SYDVKM. V lost 4 bases, J lost 7 bases, and 12 bases stayed unmatched. The CDR3 DNA sequence: TGTGCCAGCAGTTCCGCCGCTTATAGGACAGGGGGTGAAGCTTTCTTT. Protein sequence: CASSSAAYRTGGEAFF. The variable domain in full, completed from reference TRBV28 and TRBJ1-1, reads DVKVTQSSRYLVKRTGEKVFLECVQDMDHENMFWYRQDPGLGLRLIYFSYDVKMKEKGDIPEGYSVSREKKERFSLILESASTNQTSMYLCASSSAAYRTGGEAFFGQGTRLTVV.

This clone was observed a few times. The V gene is TRBV19, the J gene TRBJ1-4; D gene uncertain. This CDR3 comprises 18 residues. Germline V gene sequence: CDR1 LNHDA, CDR2 SQIVND (reference sequence). V was trimmed by 3 bases and J by 5 bases, leaving 22 bases between them. This chain's CDR3 is CASSIIGPGLSLNEKLFF. CDR3 in DNA: TGTGCCAGTAGTATCATTGGGCCCGGACTCTCCCTAAATGAAAAACTGTTTTTT.

The V gene is TRBV19, the J gene TRBJ2-7; TRBD1 matches 9 bases. CDR1 LNHDA and CDR2 SQIVND come from the germline V gene (reference sequence). The CDR3 has 14 amino acids. Trimming at V came to 9 bases and at J to 0 bases, leaving 6 bases not matched to a gene. Here the CDR3 DNA reads TGTGCCAGCGGTGACAGGGGGGGCTCCTACGAGCAGTACTTC. Encoded protein: CASGDRGGSYEQYF.